Reported below is one TCR beta chain. Antigen unknown. The V and J ends lost 4 bases and 6 bases, in that order; junction bases with no gene match: 3. The CDR3 has 14 residues. Germline CDR1 reads SGHTA; CDR2 reads FQGTGA. TCRdb keeps only in-frame clones here, not all; method: immunoSEQ multiplex PCR. Among fewer than 100,000 clones listed, roughly 86% were seen once. The data derive from a study of T cell responses to AZD1222 COVID-19 vaccine. Study outcomes and limitations: Repertoires were obtained solely post-peak T cell response.

The chain employs TRBV7-3 and TRBJ2-3; 11 bases align to TRBD2. The receptor comes from an adult who received the AZD1222 COVID-19 vaccine. The input for sequencing was peripheral blood, taken 28 days after the second AZD1222 dose. Written as DNA, the CDR3 is TGTGCCAGCAGCTCGGCTAGCGGGAGGGATACGCAGTATTTT. It specifies CASSSASGRDTQYF.